This entry features one T cell receptor (beta chain) sequence. What this receptor recognizes is not known. No quality values exist for individual bases; no much larger clone is one base distant. Based on the germline V gene, the CDR1 and CDR2 sequences are MNHEY and SVGAGI. V and J lose 2 bases and 2 bases, and a span of 7 bases separates them. Inclusive of the bounding cysteine and phenylalanine, the CDR3 is 13 residues long. The entry retains the CDR3 DNA only, 39 bases that are in frame from base 1. The data stem from a study of T-cell reconstitution after alpha-beta-depleted transplantation in children (dated by TCRdb to the mid-2010s). With regard to the full study: Using TCR repertoire profiling, the study quantitatively followed how T-cell immune reconstitution unfolded in children after TCRalphabeta/CD19-depleted allogeneic hematopoietic cell transplantation.

Library construction relied on PCR. The sequencer was an Illumina HiSeq 2500. TCR library preparation used molecular barcoding, with unique molecular identifiers applied to normalize quantification of the TCRbeta repertoire. The public reads were quality trimmed at Q25 with fastp and then assembled into clones with MiXCR by TCRdb, keeping productive beta chains. Each CDR3 protein appears once, grouped with its most common genes and DNA. Across this sample there are 380,000 or so distinct CDR3 sequences, with 13% seen only once. The ten largest clones represent around 4% of the sample. The sequencing used PBMCs, collected from the stem cell graft. This TCR derives from a human donor who donated a stem cell graft to a child with Fanconi anemia. The sequence links TRBV6-5 to TRBJ2-7; the D region possibly corresponds to TRBD1 (6 bases align). The bases read TGTGCCAGCAGTTACGACAGGACCTACGAGCAGTACTTC. It codes for CASSYDRTYEQYF.